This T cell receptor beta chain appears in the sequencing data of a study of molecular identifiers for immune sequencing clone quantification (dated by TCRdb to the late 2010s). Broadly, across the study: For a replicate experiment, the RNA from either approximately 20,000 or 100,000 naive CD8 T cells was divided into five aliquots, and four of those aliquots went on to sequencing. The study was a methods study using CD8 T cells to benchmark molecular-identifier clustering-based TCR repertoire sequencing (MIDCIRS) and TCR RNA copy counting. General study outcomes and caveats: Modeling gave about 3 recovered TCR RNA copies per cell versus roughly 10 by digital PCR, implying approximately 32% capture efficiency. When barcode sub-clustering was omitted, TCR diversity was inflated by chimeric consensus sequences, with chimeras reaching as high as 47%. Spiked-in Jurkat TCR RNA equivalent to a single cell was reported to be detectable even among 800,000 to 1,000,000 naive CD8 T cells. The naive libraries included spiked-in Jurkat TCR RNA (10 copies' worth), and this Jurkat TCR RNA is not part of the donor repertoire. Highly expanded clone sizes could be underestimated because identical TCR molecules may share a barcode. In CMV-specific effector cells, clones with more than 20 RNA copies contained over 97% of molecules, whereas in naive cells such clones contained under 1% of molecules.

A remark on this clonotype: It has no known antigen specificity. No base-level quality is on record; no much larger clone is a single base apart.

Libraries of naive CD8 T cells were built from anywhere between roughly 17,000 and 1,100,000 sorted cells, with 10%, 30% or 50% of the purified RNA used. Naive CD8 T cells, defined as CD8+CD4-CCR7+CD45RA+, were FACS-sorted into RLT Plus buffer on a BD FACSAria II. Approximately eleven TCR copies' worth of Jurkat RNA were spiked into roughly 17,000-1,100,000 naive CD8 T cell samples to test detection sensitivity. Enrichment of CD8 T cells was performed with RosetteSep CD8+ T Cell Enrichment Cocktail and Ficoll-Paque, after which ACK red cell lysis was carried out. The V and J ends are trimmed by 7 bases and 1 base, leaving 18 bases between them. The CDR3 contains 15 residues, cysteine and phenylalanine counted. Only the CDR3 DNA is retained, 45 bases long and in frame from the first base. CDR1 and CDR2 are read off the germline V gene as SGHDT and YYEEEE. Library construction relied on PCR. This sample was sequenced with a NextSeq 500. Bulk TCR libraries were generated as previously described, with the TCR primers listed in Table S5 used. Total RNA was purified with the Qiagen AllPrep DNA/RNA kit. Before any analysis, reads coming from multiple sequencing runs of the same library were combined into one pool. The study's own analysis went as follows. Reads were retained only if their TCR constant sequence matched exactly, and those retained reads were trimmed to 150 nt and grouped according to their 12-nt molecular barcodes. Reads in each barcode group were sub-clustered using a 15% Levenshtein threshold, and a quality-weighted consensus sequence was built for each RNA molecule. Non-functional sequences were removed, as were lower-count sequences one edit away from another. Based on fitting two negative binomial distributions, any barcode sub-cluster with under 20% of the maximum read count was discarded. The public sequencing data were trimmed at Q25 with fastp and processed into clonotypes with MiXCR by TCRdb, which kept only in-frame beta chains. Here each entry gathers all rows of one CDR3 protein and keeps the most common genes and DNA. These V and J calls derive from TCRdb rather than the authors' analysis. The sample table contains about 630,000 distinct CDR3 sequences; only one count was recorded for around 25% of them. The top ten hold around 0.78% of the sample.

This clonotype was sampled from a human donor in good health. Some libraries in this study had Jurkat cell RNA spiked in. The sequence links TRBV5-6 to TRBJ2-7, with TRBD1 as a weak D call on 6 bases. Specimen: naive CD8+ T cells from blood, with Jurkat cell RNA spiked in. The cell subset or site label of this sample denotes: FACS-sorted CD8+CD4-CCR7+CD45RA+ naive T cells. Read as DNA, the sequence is TGTGCCAGCCACGGACAGACCGCCGCTTCCTACGAGCAGTACTTC. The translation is CASHGQTAASYEQYF.